Presented here are 28 T cell receptor beta chains from one specimen sequenced in a study of immune characterization of retroperitoneal liposarcoma. TCRdb re-derived calls from the PCR reads in MiXCR, one entry per CDR3 protein. The sample includes 7,000 or so distinct CDR3 sequences, roughly 29% of them seen just once. What was sequenced was tumor tissue. The receptors here all came from a female donor with retroperitoneal liposarcoma.

As for this clonotype: A much larger clone lies one base from this, so it may be a read error. In DNA, the CDR3 is TGTGCCAGCAGCTTAGGGGGACATTACGAGCAGTTCTTC. It is translated as CASSLGGHYEQFF. This rearrangement joins TRBV7-2 to TRBJ2-1; D perhaps matches TRBD1 (6 bases). Trimming left V 1 base short and J 10 bases short, with 11 bases between. This CDR3 is 13 amino acids long. Germline V gene lookup returns CDR1 SGHTA and CDR2 FQGNSA.

The chain carries TRBV6-6 and TRBJ2-3, with 7 bases aligning to TRBD2. This CDR3 spans 15 amino acids. V lost 0 bases, J lost 3 bases, and 3 bases stayed unmatched. Germline-derived CDR1 and CDR2 are MNHNY and SVGAGI (reference sequence). The CDR3 here is CASSYSWGGTDTQYF. The CDR3 coding sequence is TGTGCCAGCAGTTACTCGTGGGGGGGAACAGATACGCAGTATTTT.

This clonotype was recorded at least ten times. This sequence joins TRBV5-1 and TRBJ2-1, with 9 bases identical to TRBD2. In germline, CDR1 is SGHRS, CDR2 YFSETQ. V lost 3 bases, J lost 3 bases, and 4 bases stayed unmatched. CDR3 length equals 15 residues. This CDR3 is CASSSSGNNYNEQFF. CDR3 DNA sequence: TGCGCCAGCAGCTCTAGCGGGAATAACTACAATGAGCAGTTCTTC.

This clonotype was seen a few times. The genes are TRBV12-3 or TRBV12-4 and TRBJ2-1; 8 bases fit TRBD2. V shed 3 bases, J shed 6 bases, and the junction held 13 bases outside the gene matches. The length of the CDR3 is 17 residues. CDR3 amino acids: CASSFYVTSGLPNEQFF. CDR3 sequence (DNA): TGTGCCAGCAGTTTTTACGTCACTAGCGGTTTGCCCAATGAGCAGTTCTTC.

This clonotype occurred a few times. This chain uses TRBV10-3 with TRBJ2-1, with 7 bases fitting TRBD1. In germline, CDR1 is ENHRY, CDR2 SYGVKD. With 6 bases clipped from V and 10 bases from J, the junction kept 6 bases outside the gene matches. The CDR3 length is 12 residues. This CDR3 is CAISPTGQEQFF. The CDR3, as DNA: TGTGCCATCAGCCCGACAGGGCAAGAGCAGTTCTTC.

This chain connects TRBV5-1 to TRBJ2-1; unclear D gene. With the DNA end fitting TRBJ2-7 better, the J assignment may be wrong. CDR1 SGHRS and CDR2 YFSETQ come from the germline V gene. The length of the CDR3 is 15 residues. CDR3 region: CASSLAPAGFHEQYF. The CDR3 nucleotides read TGCGCCAGCAGCTTGGCCCCGGCCGGGTTTCACGAGCAGTACTTC.

This clonotype was found many times. The chain employs TRBV28 and TRBJ2-4; TRBD2 might be the D (5 bases). Looked up from germline, CDR1 is MDHEN and CDR2 is SYDVKM. The CDR3 loop spans 15 amino acids. V was pared by 2 bases and J by 1 base, with 9 bases between. The CDR3 reads CASSLVGVAKNIQYF. DNA of the CDR3: TGTGCCAGCAGTTTAGTCGGGGTGGCCAAAAACATTCAGTACTTC.

The CDR3 loop is CASSLGRVGGNTIYF. The CDR3 DNA reads as TGTGCCAGCAGCTTAGGCAGGGTTGGAGGAAACACCATATATTTT. The chain joins TRBV7-2 to TRBJ1-3, with a tentative D call TRBD1 (5 bases). V was trimmed by 1 base and J by 4 bases, leaving 11 bases between them. Germline-derived CDR1 and CDR2 are SGHTA and FQGNSA. CDR3 length: 15 residues.

This clonotype was seen a few times. This chain connects TRBV7-2 to TRBJ2-2; the match to TRBD2 covers 8 bases. Looked up from germline, CDR1 is SGHTA and CDR2 is FQGNSA. The trim removed 5 bases at V and 5 bases at J, leaving 10 bases unmatched. This CDR3 spans 16 amino acids. In DNA form, the CDR3 reads TGTGCCAGCAGCCACGGGGGGGACTCAATGACCGGGGAGCTGTTTTTT. Translated, it gives CASSHGGDSMTGELFF.

Ten or more counts support this clonotype. V is TRBV6-6 and J is TRBJ2-1; the match to TRBD1 covers 9 bases. This CDR3 has 18 amino acids. J gave up 10 bases and V 2 bases, and 18 bases lay outside the gene matches. Germline assignment: CDR1 MNHNY and CDR2 SVGAGI (reference sequence). The CDR3, as DNA: TGTGCCAGCAGTTACGGGTGGGTAAGGACAGGGGATTCCTACGAGCAGTTCTTC. Translated: CASSYGWVRTGDSYEQFF.

This clonotype showed up just a few times. The CDR3 DNA reads as TGTGCCAGCAGTCGCACCCAGAGCGGGGGAGTACGAGAGACCCAGTACTTC. Protein: CASSRTQSGGVRETQYF. The chain recombines TRBV27 with TRBJ2-1; 8 bases line up with TRBD2. The better agreement between TRBJ2-5 and the DNA end casts doubt on the J call. In germline, CDR1 is MNHEY, CDR2 SMNVEV (reference sequence). The CDR3 has 17 residues.

The gene calls are TRBV7-8 and TRBJ2-7; the D call may be TRBD1 or TRBD2 (5 bases each). Trimming stripped 5 bases from V and 1 base from J, with 15 bases between. This CDR3 has 15 residues. CDR1 is SGHVS and CDR2 is FQNEAQ in the germline V gene. CDR3 region: CASSPPGGRSYEQYF. The CDR3 DNA is TGTGCCAGCAGCCCCCCTGGGGGAAGGTCCTACGAGCAGTACTTC.

By frequency in the sample, this clonotype is medium-sized. The chain couples TRBV6-6 to TRBJ2-2; D is undetermined. CDR1 MNHNY and CDR2 SVGAGI come from the germline V gene (reference sequence). Trimming removed 2 bases from V and 1 base from J, with 8 bases in between. This CDR3 has 15 residues. For the CDR3, the DNA is TGTGCCAGCAGTTACGGCCAGAGGAACACCGGGGAGCTGTTTTTT. Translation gives CASSYGQRNTGELFF.

The rearrangement links TRBV6-6 to TRBJ1-5; the match to TRBD1 covers 7 bases. There are 16 residues in the CDR3. The germline gives CDR1 MNHNY, CDR2 SVGAGI (reference sequence). Germline trimming cut 7 bases from V and 5 bases from J; bases unmatched to any gene: 14. CDR3 DNA sequence: TGTGCCAGCATTGCTCGAAGGTGGCAGGGGGATCAGCCCCAGCATTTT. Translated, it gives CASIARRWQGDQPQHF.

By sample share, this clonotype is medium-sized (0.01 to 0.1%). The chain has TRBV7-6 and TRBJ1-1; D is possibly TRBD1 (6 bases). V lost 2 bases and J lost 7, with 11 bases in between. The length of the CDR3 is 13 residues. The germline gives CDR1 SGHVS, CDR2 FNYEAQ. In nucleotides, the CDR3 is TGTGCCAGCAGCTTACGGACAGAGGGTGAAGCTTTCTTT. Translating gives CASSLRTEGEAFF.

The rearrangement links TRBV4-1 to TRBJ2-1; 7 bases map to TRBD2. Germline trimming cut 4 bases from V and 5 bases from J; bases unmatched to any gene: 8. Germline CDR1 and CDR2: MGHRA and YSYEKL. The CDR3 is 15 residues long. The CDR3 coding sequence is TGCGCCAGCAGCCCAAGCGGGAAGGGTAACAATGAGCAGTTCTTC. Encoded protein: CASSPSGKGNNEQFF.

This clonotype has ten or more counts. This sequence may be a read error, since a much larger clone differs from it by one base. This chain joins TRBV6-6 and TRBJ2-1, with TRBD2 matching 10 bases. The J call is in doubt because the DNA end fits TRBJ2-7 better. Germline CDR1 MNHNY, CDR2 SVGAGI (reference sequence). This CDR3 contains 16 residues. The chain's CDR3 is CASTQPGLAGVNEQYF. CDR3 coding DNA: TGTGCCAGCACTCAGCCTGGGCTAGCGGGAGTCAATGAGCAGTACTTC.

The chain employs TRBV6-1 and TRBJ2-1; TRBD2 aligns across 7 bases. The DNA end is more similar to TRBJ2-5, so the J call may be wrong. CDR1 and CDR2 from the germline V gene are MNHNS and SASEGT. CDR3 length: 16 amino acids. The CDR3 here is CASSENGGGWLETQYF. The CDR3 bases are TGTGCCAGCAGTGAGAATGGGGGGGGTTGGTTAGAGACCCAGTACTTC.

The V and J genes are TRBV18 and TRBJ1-1, with 12 bases that match TRBD1. Germline lookup yields CDR1 KGHSH and CDR2 LQKENI. J lost 4 bases, V lost 8 bases, and 2 bases had no gene match. This CDR3 contains 13 residues. The CDR3 DNA is TGTGCCAGCCAGGGACAGGGGGCCACTGAAGCTTTCTTT. Translating it yields CASQGQGATEAFF.

The V gene is TRBV5-6, the J gene TRBJ2-2; D possibly corresponds to TRBD1 (5 bases). CDR1 is SGHDT and CDR2 is YYEEEE in the germline V gene. V was trimmed by 4 bases and J by 2 bases, leaving 9 bases between them. The CDR3 is 14 residues long. The CDR3 DNA reads as TGTGCCAGCAGCCCGGACATAAACACCGGGGAGCTGTTTTTT. Amino acid sequence: CASSPDINTGELFF.

In this sample, this clonotype turned up many times. As DNA, the CDR3 is TGTGCCAGCAGCTACCCCCCCTCTAGCGGGGGCAGCTCCTACGAGCAGTTCTTC. Amino acid sequence: CASSYPPSSGGSSYEQFF. V is TRBV7-9 and J is TRBJ2-1; 10 bases map to TRBD2. Germline V gene sequence: CDR1 SEHNR, CDR2 FQNEAQ (reference sequence). The CDR3 loop spans 18 amino acids. Trimming at V came to 4 bases and at J to 10 bases, leaving 19 bases not matched to a gene.

The chain uses TRBV7-3 and TRBJ2-1; D is ambiguous. The CDR3 is 13 amino acids. Looked up from germline, CDR1 is SGHTA and CDR2 is FQGTGA. V was trimmed by 2 bases and J by 10 bases, leaving 12 bases between them. The CDR3 DNA reads as TGTGCCAGCAGCTTAGTGGGTGCCAAGGAGCAGTTCTTC. Encoded protein: CASSLVGAKEQFF.

This clonotype was seen ten or more times. The chain has TRBV7-3 and TRBJ2-1; 8 bases fit TRBD2. The DNA end lines up better with TRBJ2-7; the J call may be wrong. The germline gives CDR1 SGHTA, CDR2 FQGTGA. The CDR3 covers 15 residues. The CDR3 sequence: CASSEEGSGMSEQYF. The CDR3 DNA is TGTGCCAGCAGCGAGGAAGGTAGCGGGATGTCTGAGCAGTACTTC.

In its sample, this clonotype was seen a few times. The chain carries TRBV11-3 and TRBJ2-7; TRBD2 matches at 7 bases. With 1 base clipped from V and 5 bases from J, the junction kept 5 bases outside the gene matches. The CDR3 totals 14 residues. From germline, CDR1 is SGHNT and CDR2 YENEEA. The CDR3 loop reads CASSLGGRAHEQYF. The CDR3 DNA reads TGTGCCAGCAGCTTAGGGGGGAGGGCGCACGAGCAGTACTTC.

This clonotype was counted ten times or more. This chain joins TRBV27 and TRBJ1-1; 7 bases match TRBD1. The junction had 6 bases not matched to a gene; V was cut back by 2 bases and J by 6 bases. The CDR3 has 14 residues. CDR1 is MNHEY and CDR2 is SMNVEV in the germline V gene (reference sequence). CDR3 sequence: CASSLGLGGPEAFF. CDR3 coding DNA: TGTGCCAGCAGTTTAGGTCTAGGGGGCCCTGAAGCTTTCTTT.

V and J are TRBV11-1 and TRBJ2-5; 8 nucleotides match TRBD2. The CDR3 sequence is 15 residues long. The germline V gene encodes CDR1 SGHAT and CDR2 FQDESV (reference sequence). V shed 1 base, J shed 1 base, and the junction held 2 bases outside the gene matches. The CDR3 DNA follows: TGTGCCAGCAGCTTAGAACTAGCGGCCCAAGAGACCCAGTACTTC. Encoded protein: CASSLELAAQETQYF.

The sample holds a few counts of this clonotype. CDR3 region: CASSLSQGNQPQHF. CDR3 sequence (DNA): TGTGCCAGCAGTTTATCCCAGGGCAATCAGCCCCAGCATTTT. The rearrangement joins TRBV12-3 or TRBV12-4 to TRBJ1-5; D uncertain. V was cut by 2 bases and J by 2 bases, with 7 bases left in between. There are 14 residues in the CDR3.

This clonotype was counted many times. A much more abundant neighbour one base away suggests this may be a read error. The chain combines TRBV7-8 with TRBJ2-1; the match to TRBD2 covers 12 bases. V was pared by 5 bases and J by 10 bases, with 15 bases of the junction left unmatched. From germline, CDR1 is SGHVS and CDR2 FQNEAQ. This CDR3 is 17 amino acids long. The CDR3 region has the DNA TGTGCCAGCAGCCTACCCCGACTAGCGGGAGCGAACTACGAGCAGTTCTTC. It yields the protein CASSLPRLAGANYEQFF. The full variable domain, its missing parts supplied by reference TRBV7-8 and TRBJ2-1, is GAGVSQSPRYKVAKRGQDVALRCDPISGHVSLFWYQQALGQGPEFLTYFQNEAQLDKSGLPSDRFFAERPEGSVSTLKIQRTQQEDSAVYLCASSLPRLAGANYEQFFGPGTRLTVL.